Following are 16 T cell receptor beta chains from one sample sequenced in a study of T cells in Graves' hyperthyroidism and ophthalmopathy. Amplification yielded TCR beta CDR3 regions, with RNA transcripts as the source. A set of HTBI primers served as the primers for a first-round RT-PCR of the TCR CDR3. Via MiXCR, TCRdb re-called the multiplex PCR reads, giving one row per CDR3 protein. The sample includes under 750,000 distinct CDR3 sequences, around 19% of them seen just once. Sequencing was performed on blood. The receptors were gathered from a woman between 50 and 59 years old with Graves' hyperthyroidism that later progressed to Graves' ophthalmopathy.

Remarks on this clonotype: One junction end does not reproduce the germline sequence, and a read error may be involved. The rearrangement joins TRBV11-3 to TRBJ2-2; D tentatively fits TRBD1 or TRBD2 (5 bases each). The CDR3 covers 14 residues. Germline V gene data show CDR1 as SGHNT and CDR2 as YENEEA. This chain's CDR3 is CASGRDRDTGEPFF. The CDR3 region has the DNA TGTGCCAGCGGCCGGGACCGAGACACCGGGGAGCCGTTTTTT.

Many counts were recorded for this clonotype. The V call is TRBV5-1, the J call TRBJ1-2; 9 bases are shared with TRBD1. The germline gives CDR1 SGHRS, CDR2 YFSETQ. The CDR3 covers 13 residues. After removal of 2 bases from V and 6 bases from J, the junction contained 2 bases not matched to a gene. CDR3 loop: CASSFGQGNGYTF. For the CDR3, the DNA is TGCGCCAGCAGCTTCGGACAGGGGAATGGCTACACCTTC.

The CDR3 sequence: CSSNPTASTEAFF. As DNA, the CDR3 is TGCAGCTCCAATCCGACTGCTAGCACTGAAGCTTTCTTT. The V and J genes are TRBV29-1 and TRBJ1-1, with unresolved D. The germline gives CDR1 SQVTM, CDR2 ANQGSEA. This CDR3 has 13 residues. With 8 bases removed from V and 4 bases from J, the gap between germline ends came to 17 bases.

This clonotype came up many times. The J gene is TRBJ1-2, the V gene TRBV12-3 or TRBV12-4, with D unclear. V lost 6 bases and J 5 bases, leaving 22 bases between the germline ends. CDR3 length equals 16 residues. CDR3 protein: CASRHSINGGLYGYTF. In nucleotides, the CDR3 is TGTGCCAGCAGACACTCTATTAACGGAGGACTGTATGGCTACACCTTC.

The chain employs TRBV9 and TRBJ2-2; perhaps TRBD2 as D (6 bases). Trimming removed 4 bases from V and 1 base from J, with 14 bases in between. The CDR3 totals 16 residues. From germline, CDR1 is SGDLS and CDR2 YYNGEE. As DNA, the CDR3 is TGTGCCAGCAGCAGACGTCTGGGGGGGAACACCGGGGAGCTGTTTTTT. It encodes CASSRRLGGNTGELFF.

Many counts were recorded for this clonotype. This chain uses TRBV5-6 with TRBJ2-1, with TRBD2 matching over 13 bases. The CDR3 sequence is 18 residues long. J lost 3 bases, V lost 1 base, and 7 bases had no gene match. Germline V gene lookup returns CDR1 SGHDT and CDR2 YYEEEE. DNA of the CDR3: TGTGCCAGCAGCTTGATAACTAGCGGGGGGGGGCTCTACAATGAGCAGTTCTTC. Translating it yields CASSLITSGGGLYNEQFF. The whole variable domain, remainder taken from reference TRBV5-6 and TRBJ2-1, is DAGVTQSPTHLIKTRGQQVTLRCSPKSGHDTVSWYQQALGQGPQFIFQYYEEEERQRGNFPDRFSGHQFPNYSSELNVNALLLGDSALYLCASSLITSGGGLYNEQFFGPGTRLTVL.

In this sample, this clonotype turned up a few times. This rearrangement joins TRBV18 to TRBJ1-2; D is possibly TRBD1 (5 bases). Germline loops: CDR1 KGHSH, CDR2 LQKENI. Trimming left V 4 bases short and J 6 bases short, with 15 bases between. This CDR3 contains 14 residues. The CDR3 protein is CASSLKHSGDGYTF. The DNA for the CDR3 is TGTGCCAGCTCACTAAAGCATTCGGGGGATGGCTACACCTTC.

This clonotype has at least ten counts. The chain recombines TRBV3-1 with TRBJ1-5; D may be TRBD1 (6 bases). This CDR3 spans 14 amino acids. The V end lost 2 bases, the J end lost 6 bases, and 11 bases lay between the germline ends. The germline gives CDR1 LGHDT, CDR2 YNNKEL (reference sequence). The CDR3 DNA is TGTGCCAGCAGCCAAAGGGGGGGGGTTCAGCCCCAGCATTTT. Its translation is CASSQRGGVQPQHF. The whole variable domain, remainder taken from reference TRBV3-1 and TRBJ1-5, is DTAVSQTPKYLVTQMGNDKSIKCEQNLGHDTMYWYKQDSKKFLKIMFSYNNKELIINETVPNRFSPKSPDKAHLNLHINSLELGDSAVYFCASSQRGGVQPQHFGDGTRLSIL.

V usage is TRBV2 and J usage is TRBJ2-5, with D perhaps matching TRBD2 (6 bases). This CDR3 comprises 15 residues. Between the trimmed V and J ends, which lost 6 bases and 5 bases, there was a span of 19 bases. Germline CDR1 reads SNHLY; CDR2 reads FYNNEI. CDR3 nucleotides: TGTGCCAGCAGCGTAGCCCCTCGGGGGACGGAGACCCAGTACTTC. Protein product: CASSVAPRGTETQYF.

Ten or more counts support this clonotype. V usage is TRBV7-9 and J usage is TRBJ1-2, with TRBD1 matching over 9 bases. V gave up 6 bases and J gave up 8 bases; unmatched junction bases: 1. CDR1 and CDR2 (germline): SEHNR, FQNEAQ (reference sequence). The CDR3 covers 11 residues. The CDR3 region is CASRGQGGYTF. The CDR3 coding sequence is TGTGCCAGCAGGGGACAGGGCGGCTACACCTTC.

There are many counts of this clonotype. This rearrangement joins TRBV12-3 or TRBV12-4 to TRBJ2-7; D might be TRBD1 (6 bases). Trimming took 1 base from V and 4 from J, leaving 11 bases between them. The CDR3 consists of 14 residues. CDR3 amino acids: CASSLGNRDYEQYF. The CDR3 DNA follows: TGTGCCAGCAGTTTAGGTAACAGGGATTACGAGCAGTACTTC.

The table lists this clonotype with a few counts. The chain joins TRBV2 to TRBJ1-1; D remains ambiguous. V gave up 11 bases and J gave up 3 bases, with 10 bases separating them. This CDR3 has 11 amino acids. The V gene's germline CDR1 is SNHLY and CDR2 FYNNEI. CDR3 DNA sequence: TGTGCCCTCCATGGGGACACTGAAGCTTTCTTT. It encodes CALHGDTEAFF.

A few counts support this clonotype. The rearrangement joins TRBV6-1 to TRBJ1-2; no clear D gene. Germline assignment: CDR1 MNHNS and CDR2 SASEGT. CDR3 length equals 12 residues. V lost 7 bases and J lost 4, with 10 bases in between. CDR3 region: CASKTDAYGYTF. Here the CDR3 DNA reads TGTGCCAGCAAGACGGACGCCTATGGCTACACCTTC.

This clonotype was seen many times. The chain has TRBV18 and TRBJ2-7, with 7 positions matching TRBD1. The CDR3 consists of 15 residues. After removal of 3 bases from V and 2 bases from J, the junction contained 7 bases not matched to a gene. The germline V gene encodes CDR1 KGHSH and CDR2 LQKENI. The CDR3 loop reads CASSPDRRTPYEQYF. As DNA, the CDR3 is TGTGCCAGCTCACCGGACAGGCGAACTCCCTACGAGCAGTACTTC.

The V and J genes are TRBV19 and TRBJ1-1; possible D gene TRBD1, 5 bases. V lost 1 base and J 4 bases, leaving 13 bases between the germline ends. The CDR3 runs to 15 residues. Germline V gene sequence: CDR1 LNHDA, CDR2 SQIVND (reference sequence). Here the CDR3 reads CASSIVAGGGTEAFF. In nucleotides, the CDR3 is TGTGCCAGTAGTATAGTTGCCGGGGGGGGCACTGAAGCTTTCTTT.

This clonotype was counted many times. The chain has TRBV20-1 and TRBJ2-3; D gene uncertain. The germline CDR1 and CDR2 sequences are DFQATT and SNEGSKA (reference sequence). This CDR3 contains 12 residues. The V gene lost 3 bases and the J gene lost 2 bases, with 6 bases spanning the gap. This CDR3 reads CSASVPTDTQYF. CDR3 in DNA: TGCAGTGCTAGCGTCCCCACAGATACGCAGTATTTT.